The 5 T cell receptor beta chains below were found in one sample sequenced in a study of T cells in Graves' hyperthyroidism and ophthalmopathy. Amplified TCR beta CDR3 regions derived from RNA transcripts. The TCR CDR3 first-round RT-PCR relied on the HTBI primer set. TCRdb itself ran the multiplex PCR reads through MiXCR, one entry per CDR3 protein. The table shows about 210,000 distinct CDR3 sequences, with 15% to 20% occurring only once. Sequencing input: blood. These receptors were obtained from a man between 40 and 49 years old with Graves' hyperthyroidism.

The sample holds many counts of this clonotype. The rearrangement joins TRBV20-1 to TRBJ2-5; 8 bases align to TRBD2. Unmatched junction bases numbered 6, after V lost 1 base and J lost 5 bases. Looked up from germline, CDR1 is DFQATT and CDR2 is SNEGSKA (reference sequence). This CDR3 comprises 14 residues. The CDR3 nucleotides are TGCAGTGCTAGAGGCGGGGGGCACACCGAGACCCAGTACTTC. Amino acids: CSARGGGHTETQYF.

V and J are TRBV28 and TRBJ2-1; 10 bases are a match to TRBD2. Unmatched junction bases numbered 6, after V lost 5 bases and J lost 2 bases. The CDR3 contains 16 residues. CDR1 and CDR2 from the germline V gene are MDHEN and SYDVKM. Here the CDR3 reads CASSQSGGAAYNEQFF. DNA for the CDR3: TGTGCCAGCAGTCAAAGCGGGGGGGCCGCCTACAATGAGCAGTTCTTC.

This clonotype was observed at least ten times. CDR3 region: CASSYSRQGANEQFF. For the CDR3, the DNA is TGTGCCAGCAGCTACTCACGGCAGGGGGCTAATGAGCAGTTCTTC. The chain uses TRBV7-9 and TRBJ2-1; 8 nucleotides align to TRBD1. CDR1 is SEHNR, CDR2 FQNEAQ, per germline (reference sequence). The CDR3 is made up of 15 amino acids. J gave up 7 bases and V 4 bases, and 9 bases lay outside the gene matches.

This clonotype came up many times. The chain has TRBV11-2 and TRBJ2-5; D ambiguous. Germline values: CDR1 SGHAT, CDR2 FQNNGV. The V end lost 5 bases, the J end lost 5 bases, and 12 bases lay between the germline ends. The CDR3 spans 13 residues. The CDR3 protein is CASSLLGLETQYF. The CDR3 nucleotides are TGTGCCAGCAGCCTCCTGGGGTTGGAGACCCAGTACTTC.

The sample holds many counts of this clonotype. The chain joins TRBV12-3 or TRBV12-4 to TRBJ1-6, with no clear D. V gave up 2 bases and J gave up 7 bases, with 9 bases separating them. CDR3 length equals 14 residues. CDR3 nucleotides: TGTGCCAGCAGTTTAACGGGGTTCAATTCACCCCTCCACTTT. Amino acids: CASSLTGFNSPLHF.